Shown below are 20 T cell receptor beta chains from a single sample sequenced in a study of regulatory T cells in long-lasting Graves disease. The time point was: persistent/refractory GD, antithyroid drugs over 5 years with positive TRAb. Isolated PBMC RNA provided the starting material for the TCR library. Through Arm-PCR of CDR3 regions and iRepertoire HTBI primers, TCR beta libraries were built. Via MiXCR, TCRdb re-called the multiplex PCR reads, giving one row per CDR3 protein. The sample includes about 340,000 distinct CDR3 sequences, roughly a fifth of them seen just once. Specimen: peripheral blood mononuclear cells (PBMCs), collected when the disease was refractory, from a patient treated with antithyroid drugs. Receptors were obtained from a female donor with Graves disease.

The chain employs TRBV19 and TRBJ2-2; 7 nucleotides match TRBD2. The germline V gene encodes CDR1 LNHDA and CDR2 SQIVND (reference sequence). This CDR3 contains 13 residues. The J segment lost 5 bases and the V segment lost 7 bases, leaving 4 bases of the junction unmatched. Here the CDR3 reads CASTLGGTGELFF. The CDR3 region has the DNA TGTGCCAGTACGCTGGGGGGGACCGGGGAGCTGTTTTTT.

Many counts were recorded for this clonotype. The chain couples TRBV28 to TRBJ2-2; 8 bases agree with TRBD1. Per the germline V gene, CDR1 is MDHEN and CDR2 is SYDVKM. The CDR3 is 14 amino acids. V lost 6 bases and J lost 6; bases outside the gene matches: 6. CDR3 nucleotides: TGTGCCAGCAGCCCTGACAGGGGCGCCGGGGAGCTGTTTTTT. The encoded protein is CASSPDRGAGELFF. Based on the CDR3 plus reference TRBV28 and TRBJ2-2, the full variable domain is DVKVTQSSRYLVKRTGEKVFLECVQDMDHENMFWYRQDPGLGLRLIYFSYDVKMKEKGDIPEGYSVSREKKERFSLILESASTNQTSMYLCASSPDRGAGELFFGEGSRLTVL.

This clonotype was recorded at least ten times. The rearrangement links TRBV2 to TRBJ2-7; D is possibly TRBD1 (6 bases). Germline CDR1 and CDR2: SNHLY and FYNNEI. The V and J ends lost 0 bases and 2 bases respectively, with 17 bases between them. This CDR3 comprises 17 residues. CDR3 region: CASSEAGAAVEAYEQYF. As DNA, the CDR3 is TGTGCCAGCAGTGAAGCGGGGGCGGCGGTGGAGGCCTACGAGCAGTACTTC.

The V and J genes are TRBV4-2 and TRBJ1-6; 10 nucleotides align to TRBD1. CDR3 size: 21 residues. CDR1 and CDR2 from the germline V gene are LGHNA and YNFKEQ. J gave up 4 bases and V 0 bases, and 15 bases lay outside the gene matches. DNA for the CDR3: TGTGCCAGCAGCCAAGAATTATCGTCGTCGACAGGGGGCTCTTATAATTCACCCCTCCACTTT. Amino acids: CASSQELSSSTGGSYNSPLHF.

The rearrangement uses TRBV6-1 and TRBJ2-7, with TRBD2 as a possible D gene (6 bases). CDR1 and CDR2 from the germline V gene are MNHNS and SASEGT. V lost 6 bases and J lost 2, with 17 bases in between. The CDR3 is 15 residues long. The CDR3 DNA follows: TGTGCCAGCAGCCGAACCCCGGAGGGACCCTACGAGCAGTACTTC. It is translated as CASSRTPEGPYEQYF.

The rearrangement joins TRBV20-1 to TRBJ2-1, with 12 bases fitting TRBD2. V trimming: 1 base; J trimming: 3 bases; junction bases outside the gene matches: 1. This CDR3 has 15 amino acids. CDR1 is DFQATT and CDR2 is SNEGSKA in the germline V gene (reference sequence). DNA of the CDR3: TGCAGTGCTAGAGTACTAGCGGGGGGCTACAATGAGCAGTTCTTC. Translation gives CSARVLAGGYNEQFF.

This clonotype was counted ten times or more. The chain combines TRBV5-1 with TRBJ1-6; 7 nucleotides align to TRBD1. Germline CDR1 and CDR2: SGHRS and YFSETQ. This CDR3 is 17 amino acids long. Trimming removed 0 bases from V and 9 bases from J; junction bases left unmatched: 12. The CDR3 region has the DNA TGCGCCAGCAGCTTGGGGAATTGGGGAGACAGGGCTTCACCCCTCCACTTT. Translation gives CASSLGNWGDRASPLHF.

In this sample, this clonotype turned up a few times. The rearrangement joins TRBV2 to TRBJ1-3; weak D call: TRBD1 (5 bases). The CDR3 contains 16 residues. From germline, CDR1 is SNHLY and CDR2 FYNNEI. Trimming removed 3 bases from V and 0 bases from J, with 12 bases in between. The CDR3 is CASSEGLLSSGNTIYF. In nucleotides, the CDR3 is TGTGCCAGCAGTGAGGGACTCCTCTCCTCTGGAAACACCATATATTTT.

Here the CDR3 DNA reads TGTGCCAGCAGTGGGGCTTACAATGAGCAGTTCTTC. Amino acids: CASSGAYNEQFF. The rearrangement links TRBV12-3 or TRBV12-4 to TRBJ2-1; D possibly corresponds to TRBD1 (5 bases). Trimming cost V 5 bases and J 4 bases, with 6 bases left between them. The length of the CDR3 is 12 residues.

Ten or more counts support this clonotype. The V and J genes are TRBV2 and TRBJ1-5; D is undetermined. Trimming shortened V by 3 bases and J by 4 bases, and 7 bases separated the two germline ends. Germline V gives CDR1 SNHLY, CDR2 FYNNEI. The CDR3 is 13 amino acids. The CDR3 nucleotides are TGTGCCAGCAGTGAGTCTGGGAATCAGCCCCAGCATTTT. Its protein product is CASSESGNQPQHF.

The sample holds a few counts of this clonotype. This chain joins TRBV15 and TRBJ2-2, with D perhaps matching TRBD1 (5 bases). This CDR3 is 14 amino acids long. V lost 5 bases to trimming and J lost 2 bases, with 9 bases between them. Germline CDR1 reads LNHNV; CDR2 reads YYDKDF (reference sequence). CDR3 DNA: TGTGCCACCAGCGGAAGGGGTAACACCGGGGAGCTGTTTTTT. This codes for CATSGRGNTGELFF.

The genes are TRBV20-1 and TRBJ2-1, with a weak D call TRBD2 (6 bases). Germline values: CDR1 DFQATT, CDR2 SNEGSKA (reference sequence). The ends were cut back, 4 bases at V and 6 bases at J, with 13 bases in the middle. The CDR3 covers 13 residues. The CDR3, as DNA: TGCAGTGCTATCGGACTAATTCTCAATGAGCAGTTCTTC. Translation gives CSAIGLILNEQFF.

CDR3 amino acids: CASSTAFSSSYEQYF. CDR3 DNA sequence: TGTGCCAGTAGTACCGCCTTTTCTAGCTCCTACGAGCAGTACTTC. The chain couples TRBV19 to TRBJ2-7; no firm D call. This CDR3 spans 15 amino acids. Looked up from germline, CDR1 is LNHDA and CDR2 is SQIVND (reference sequence). V lost 4 bases and J lost 0, with 13 bases in between.

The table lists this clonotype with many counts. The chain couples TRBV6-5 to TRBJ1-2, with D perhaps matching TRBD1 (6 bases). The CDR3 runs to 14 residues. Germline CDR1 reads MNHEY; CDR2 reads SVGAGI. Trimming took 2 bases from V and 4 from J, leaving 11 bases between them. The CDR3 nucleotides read TGTGCCAGCAGTTACCAGCAAGGGGGCTATGGCTACACCTTC. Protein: CASSYQQGGYGYTF.

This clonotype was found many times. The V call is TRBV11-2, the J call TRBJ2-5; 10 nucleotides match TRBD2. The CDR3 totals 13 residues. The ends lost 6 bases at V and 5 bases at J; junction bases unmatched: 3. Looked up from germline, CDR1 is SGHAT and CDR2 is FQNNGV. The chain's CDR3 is CASSLAGVETQYF. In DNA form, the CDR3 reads TGTGCCAGCAGTCTAGCGGGAGTGGAGACCCAGTACTTC.

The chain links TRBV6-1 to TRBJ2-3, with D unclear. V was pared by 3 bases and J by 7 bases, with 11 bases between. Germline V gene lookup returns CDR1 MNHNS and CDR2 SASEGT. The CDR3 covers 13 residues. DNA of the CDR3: TGTGCCAGCAGTGACGGCTTGACAAATACGCAGTATTTT. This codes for CASSDGLTNTQYF.

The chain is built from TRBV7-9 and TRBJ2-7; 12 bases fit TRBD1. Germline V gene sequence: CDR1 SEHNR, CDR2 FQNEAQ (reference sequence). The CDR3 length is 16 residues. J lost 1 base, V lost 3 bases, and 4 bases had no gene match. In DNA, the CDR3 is TGTGCCAGCAGCTTCCGGGACAGGGGGCGTTCCTACGAGCAGTACTTC. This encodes CASSFRDRGRSYEQYF.

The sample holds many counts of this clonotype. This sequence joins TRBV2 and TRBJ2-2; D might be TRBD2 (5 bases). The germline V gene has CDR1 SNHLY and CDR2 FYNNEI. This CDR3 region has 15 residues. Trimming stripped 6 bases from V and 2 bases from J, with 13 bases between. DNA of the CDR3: TGTGCCAGCAGCCGGGGTATTCCAAACACCGGGGAGCTGTTTTTT. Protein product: CASSRGIPNTGELFF.

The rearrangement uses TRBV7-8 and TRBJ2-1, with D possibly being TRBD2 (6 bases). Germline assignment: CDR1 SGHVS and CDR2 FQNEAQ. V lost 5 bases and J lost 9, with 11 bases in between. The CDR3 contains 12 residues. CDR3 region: CASSRREFEQFF. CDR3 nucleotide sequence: TGTGCCAGCAGCAGGCGGGAATTTGAGCAGTTCTTC.

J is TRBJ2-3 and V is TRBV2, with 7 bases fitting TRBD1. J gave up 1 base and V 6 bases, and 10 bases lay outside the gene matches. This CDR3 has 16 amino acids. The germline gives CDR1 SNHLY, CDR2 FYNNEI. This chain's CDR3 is CASRGRGGAGTDTQYF. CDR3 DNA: TGTGCCAGCAGGGGTCGAGGGGGCGCCGGCACAGATACGCAGTATTTT.